A single sample gave rise to the 20 T cell receptor beta chains below, sequenced in a study of shared clonotypes between healthy human individuals. The repertoire was sequenced with immunoSEQ multiplex PCR; TCRdb's copy has only in-frame clones and lacks some. In the table there are some 2,000,000 clones, 90% to 95% of which are singletons. The sequencing input was naive CD4+ T cells sorted from blood. The subset: CD45RA+ positively selected. These receptors were collected from a man younger than 35 in good health.

As regards this clone: The junction and the germline gene differ at one end; a read error may be behind it. Other DNA sequences in the sample encode the same CDR3. The V and J genes are TRBV10-3 and TRBJ2-3, with TRBD1 matching over 7 bases. Germline-derived CDR1 and CDR2 are ENHRY and SYGVKD. The CDR3 sequence is 12 residues long. The CDR3 is CAISLGTDTQYF. The CDR3 DNA follows: TGTGCCATCAGCCTCGGGACAGACACGCAGTATTTT.

For this clone: This sample includes further DNA sequences coding for the same CDR3. CDR3 coding DNA: TGTGCCAGCAGCAGACTCCAAGAGACCCAGTACTTC. Amino acid sequence: CASSRLQETQYF. The rearrangement joins TRBV7-9 to TRBJ2-5; D uncertain. The germline V gene encodes CDR1 SEHNR and CDR2 FQNEAQ (reference sequence). Trimming took off 5 bases at V and 1 base at J, with 5 bases between the two ends. There are 12 residues in the CDR3.

The V and J genes are TRBV2 and TRBJ1-1; D perhaps matches TRBD1 (6 bases). This CDR3 has 14 residues. V shed 5 bases and J shed 4 bases, with 14 bases lying between them. The germline gives CDR1 SNHLY, CDR2 FYNNEI. CDR3 in amino acids: CASSSGGGTTEAFF. The CDR3 coding sequence is TGTGCCAGCAGTTCAGGTGGGGGCACCACTGAAGCTTTCTTT.

This clone was seen only a few times. The chain links TRBV30 to TRBJ1-6; TRBD1 aligns across 7 bases. This CDR3 spans 14 amino acids. The V gene end was trimmed by 4 bases and the J gene end by 7 bases; junction bases not matched to a gene: 7. Germline V CDR1 and CDR2: GTSNPN, SVGIG (reference sequence). As DNA, the CDR3 is TGTGCCTGGAATAAGGACAGGAACAATTCACCCCTCCACTTT. Translated, it gives CAWNKDRNNSPLHF.

This chain joins TRBV2 and TRBJ2-2; D uncertain. The V end was cut by 2 bases, the J end by 1 base, with 5 bases between. The CDR3 has 14 amino acids. The germline V gene has CDR1 SNHLY and CDR2 FYNNEI. In nucleotides, the CDR3 is TGTGCCAGCAGTGAAATTTGGAACACCGGGGAGCTGTTTTTT. This encodes CASSEIWNTGELFF.

This chain connects TRBV6-6 to TRBJ2-5; maybe TRBD2 (6 bases). Between the trimmed V and J ends, which lost 7 bases and 7 bases, there was a span of 25 bases. CDR1 is MNHNY, CDR2 SVGAGI, per germline (reference sequence). There are 16 residues in the CDR3. The CDR3 reads CASIGEERAWYGTQYF. The CDR3 region has the DNA TGTGCCAGCATTGGGGAGGAGCGGGCCTGGTACGGGACCCAGTACTTC.

V gene TRBV19 combines with J gene TRBJ1-1, with 10 bases that match TRBD1. The CDR3 runs 16 residues. The trim removed 5 bases at V and 1 base at J, leaving 7 bases unmatched. Per germline, CDR1 LNHDA and CDR2 SQIVND (reference sequence). As DNA, the CDR3 is TGTGCCAGTAGTGCCCCGGACAGGGGGTGGAACACTGAAGCTTTCTTT. Protein: CASSAPDRGWNTEAFF. Looking up the rest from reference TRBV19 and TRBJ1-1 gives the full variable domain: DGGITQSPKYLFRKEGQNVTLSCEQNLNHDAMYWYRQDPGQGLRLIYYSQIVNDFQKGDIAEGYSVSREKKESFPLTVTSAQKNPTAFYLCASSAPDRGWNTEAFFGQGTRLTVV.

This clone has just one count. This rearrangement joins TRBV7-8 to TRBJ2-3, with 14 bases fitting TRBD2. In germline, CDR1 is SGHVS, CDR2 FQNEAQ. The CDR3 runs to 15 residues. V lost 8 bases to trimming and J lost 6 bases; unmatched junction nucleotides: 7. The CDR3: CASRLAGGQWDTQYF. For the CDR3, the DNA is TGTGCCAGCCGACTAGCGGGGGGGCAATGGGATACGCAGTATTTT.

V and J are TRBV19 and TRBJ2-5; no firm D call. The CDR3 sequence is 14 residues long. Trimming left V 3 bases short and J 1 base short, with 9 bases between. CDR1 is LNHDA and CDR2 is SQIVND in the germline V gene (reference sequence). The CDR3 nucleotides read TGTGCCAGTAGTATGTCTCGAACCCAAGAGACCCAGTACTTC. Translation: CASSMSRTQETQYF.

The chain uses TRBV9 and TRBJ2-5, with D possibly being TRBD1 (7 bases). Germline CDR1 is SGDLS and CDR2 is YYNGEE. This CDR3 contains 15 residues. Trimming removed 0 bases at V and 5 bases at J, with 14 bases between. Here the CDR3 DNA reads TGTGCCAGCAGCGTAGGCAGGGGGGACGGGGAGACCCAGTACTTC. The encoded protein is CASSVGRGDGETQYF.

The rearrangement uses TRBV7-9 and TRBJ1-4, with unresolved D. Per germline, CDR1 SEHNR and CDR2 FQNEAQ (reference sequence). This CDR3 has 16 residues. Trimming took 4 bases from V and 3 from J, leaving 15 bases between them. Written as DNA, the CDR3 is TGTGCCAGCAGCTCGCCCATACCCTTCTCTAATGAAAAACTGTTTTTT. Protein: CASSSPIPFSNEKLFF.

The chain couples TRBV19 to TRBJ2-7, with 10 bases identical to TRBD1. The V gene end was trimmed by 5 bases and the J gene end by 4 bases; junction bases not matched to a gene: 8. The CDR3 consists of 15 residues. Germline V gene data show CDR1 as LNHDA and CDR2 as SQIVND (reference sequence). CDR3 nucleotides: TGTGCCAGTAGTGGGACACCGGGACAGGGGTACGAGCAGTACTTC. It encodes CASSGTPGQGYEQYF.

The chain combines TRBV28 with TRBJ2-7; 7 bases line up with TRBD1. This CDR3 is built from 14 residues. Trimming removed 6 bases from V and 2 bases from J; junction bases left unmatched: 7. The germline CDR1 and CDR2 sequences are MDHEN and SYDVKM. In DNA, the CDR3 is TGTGCCAGCAGGCAACAGGGGCAGACCTACGAGCAGTACTTC. Translation gives CASRQQGQTYEQYF.

This chain links TRBV5-1 with TRBJ1-1, with D unclear. The CDR3 contains 14 residues. CDR1 and CDR2 from the germline V gene are SGHRS and YFSETQ. V dropped 0 bases and J dropped 1 base, with 7 bases sitting between them. For the CDR3, the DNA is TGCGCCAGCAGCTTGGCTGTCACGAACACTGAAGCTTTCTTT. Translation gives CASSLAVTNTEAFF.

The rearrangement links TRBV7-2 to TRBJ1-1; D not certain. The CDR3 extends over 16 amino acids. Germline lookup yields CDR1 SGHTA and CDR2 FQGNSA. With 6 bases removed from V and 2 bases from J, the gap between germline ends came to 19 bases. In DNA, the CDR3 is TGTGCCAGCAGATACCGGGCGTCCGCGATTAACACTGAAGCTTTCTTT. It is translated as CASRYRASAINTEAFF.

Turning to this clone: Other nucleotide sequences from this sample produce the same CDR3. V and J are TRBV9 and TRBJ2-7; tentative D call: TRBD1 (5 bases). The CDR3 is made up of 14 amino acids. Germline CDR1 and CDR2: SGDLS and YYNGEE. V lost 4 bases, J lost 2 bases, and 13 bases lay in between. For the CDR3, the DNA is TGTGCCAGCAGCAGAGGAGCAGGGACCTACGAGCAGTACTTC. Protein sequence: CASSRGAGTYEQYF.

As to this clone: This specimen includes other DNA sequences encoding the same CDR3. The chain joins TRBV4-1 to TRBJ2-1; 8 bases agree with TRBD2. CDR1 and CDR2 (germline): MGHRA, YSYEKL. The CDR3 has 15 amino acids. V lost 4 bases and J lost 0; bases outside the gene matches: 2. CDR3 nucleotide sequence: TGCGCCAGCAGCCCGAGCGGGAGCTCCTACAATGAGCAGTTCTTC. It codes for CASSPSGSSYNEQFF.

The rearrangement links TRBV18 to TRBJ2-3; D tentatively reads TRBD1 or TRBD2 (5 bases each). This CDR3 region has 13 residues. Germline V CDR1 and CDR2: KGHSH, LQKENI. Trimming cost V 6 bases and J 4 bases, with 11 bases left between them. CDR3 coding DNA: TGTGCCAGCTCCCCAGGGACCTCAGATACGCAGTATTTT. Translated: CASSPGTSDTQYF.

The gene calls are TRBV7-2 and TRBJ2-7; 8 positions agree with TRBD1. V lost 2 bases and J lost 5; bases outside the gene matches: 5. Germline values: CDR1 SGHTA, CDR2 FQGNSA. The CDR3 consists of 14 residues. The CDR3 nucleotides read TGTGCCAGCAGCTTAAGGACAGGGCCAAACGAGCAGTACTTC. This sequence encodes CASSLRTGPNEQYF.

The chain links TRBV5-1 to TRBJ2-5, with D perhaps TRBD1 (5 bases). Trimming took off 2 bases at V and 2 bases at J, with 10 bases between the two ends. Germline CDR1 SGHRS, CDR2 YFSETQ. The CDR3 spans 14 residues. This CDR3 reads CASSFRAGQETQYF. CDR3 nucleotide sequence: TGCGCCAGCAGCTTCAGGGCAGGACAAGAGACCCAGTACTTC.